Shown below are 21 T cell receptor beta chains from a single sample sequenced in a study of early T cells in non-severe SARS-CoV-2 infection. TCRdb called the 5' RACE reads again in MiXCR, with one record for every CDR3 protein. The profile shows 40,000 to 55,000 distinct CDR3 sequences, 6% to 8.5% of them singletons. The sequenced sample consisted of whole blood. The source of these receptors is an adult who was a healthcare worker with PCR-confirmed SARS-CoV-2 infection or an uninfected control (not recorded which).

This clonotype was seen a few times. V gene TRBV2 combines with J gene TRBJ2-7; D unresolved. Trimming shortened V by 5 bases and J by 2 bases, and 4 bases separated the two germline ends. The CDR3 sequence is 11 residues long. CDR1 is SNHLY, CDR2 FYNNEI, per germline. CDR3 DNA sequence: TGTGCCAGCAGTACCACCTACGAGCAGTACTTC. Protein sequence: CASSTTYEQYF. The full variable domain, with the rest looked up from reference TRBV2 and TRBJ2-7, is EPEVTQTPSHQVTQMGQEVILRCVPISNHLYFYWYRQILGQKVEFLVSFYNNEISEKSEIFDDQFSVERPDGSNFTLKIRSTKLEDSAMYFCASSTTYEQYFGPGTRLTVT.

This clonotype was detected only a few times. V and J are TRBV4-2 and TRBJ2-7; D is possibly TRBD2 (6 bases). This CDR3 has 14 amino acids. CDR1 and CDR2 (germline): LGHNA, YNFKEQ. V was cut by 0 bases and J by 3 bases, with 9 bases left in between. CDR3 amino acids: CASSQDPGDYEQYF. In nucleotides, the CDR3 is TGTGCCAGCAGCCAAGATCCGGGGGACTACGAGCAGTACTTC.

In this sample, this clonotype is medium-sized (0.01 to 0.1%). V usage is TRBV7-9 and J usage is TRBJ2-1, with D perhaps matching TRBD1 (6 bases). CDR3 size: 15 residues. Germline V gene sequence: CDR1 SEHNR, CDR2 FQNEAQ (reference sequence). Deletions cut 4 bases from V and 9 bases from J, with 19 bases between. CDR3 DNA sequence: TGTGCCAGCAGCTCAGAGAGGGGGATAACTGGTGAGCAGTTCTTC. Its translation: CASSSERGITGEQFF.

In this sample, this clonotype turned up many times. This chain uses TRBV20-1 with TRBJ2-4, with D unclear. V was pared by 3 bases and J by 2 bases, with 11 bases between. The length of the CDR3 is 14 residues. Germline CDR1 DFQATT, CDR2 SNEGSKA (reference sequence). CDR3 sequence: CSASFGRTKNIQYF. CDR3 bases: TGCAGTGCTAGTTTCGGTAGAACCAAAAACATTCAGTACTTC.

About this clonotype: Given a much more abundant clone one base away, this may be a read error. This likely comes from a read error, as the CDR3 has no conserved phenylalanine or tryptophan at its end. The rearrangement joins TRBV29-1 to TRBJ2-3, with 9 bases lining up with TRBD1. The CDR3 is 13 amino acids. V trimming: 7 bases; J trimming: 1 base; junction bases outside the gene matches: 3. Germline lookup yields CDR1 SQVTM and CDR2 ANQGSEA. The CDR3 bases are TGCAGCGCCGACAGGGGGGGCACAGATACGCAGTATTCT. Translation gives CSADRGGTDTQYS.

In nucleotides, the CDR3 is TGTGCCATCAGTGCGGACAGGGGTTACGAGCAGTACTTC. Amino acid sequence: CAISADRGYEQYF. The chain has TRBV10-3 and TRBJ2-7; 9 bases agree with TRBD1. Per the germline V gene, CDR1 is ENHRY and CDR2 is SYGVKD. The CDR3 is 13 residues long. With V trimmed by 4 bases and J by 4 bases, 2 bases remained unmatched.

This clonotype was found a few times. The chain combines TRBV7-9 with TRBJ1-2; D might be TRBD1 (6 bases). The CDR3 has 13 amino acids. Germline V gene sequence: CDR1 SEHNR, CDR2 FQNEAQ (reference sequence). Trimming left V 3 bases short and J 4 bases short, with 9 bases between. The CDR3 bases are TGTGCCAGCAGCTTGCAGGGGCTCTATGGCTACACCTTC. It is translated as CASSLQGLYGYTF.

This clonotype has a count of ten or more. V and J are TRBV29-1 and TRBJ2-7, with TRBD1 as a possible D gene (5 bases). The length of the CDR3 is 12 residues. Trimming removed 3 bases from V and 7 bases from J, with 13 bases in between. The germline V gene has CDR1 SQVTM and CDR2 ANQGSEA. The CDR3 spells CSVDAGRGEQYF. In DNA, the CDR3 is TGCAGCGTTGACGCAGGGCGTGGAGAGCAGTACTTC.

The chain recombines TRBV2 with TRBJ2-1; D remains ambiguous. The CDR3 loop spans 11 amino acids. Germline V gene lookup returns CDR1 SNHLY and CDR2 FYNNEI. V was shortened by 4 bases and J by 9 bases, with 7 bases between the two germline ends. The CDR3 DNA follows: TGTGCCAGCAGTGGTCACGGTGAGCAGTTCTTC. It specifies CASSGHGEQFF.

There are a few counts of this clonotype. The chain couples TRBV6-5 to TRBJ1-2; D may be TRBD1 (5 bases). The CDR3 loop spans 13 amino acids. Germline-derived CDR1 and CDR2 are MNHEY and SVGAGI. V lost 10 bases and J lost 4, with 16 bases in between. Written as DNA, the CDR3 is TGTGCCATCGTCCGGGGACGCGGCTATGGCTACACCTTC. Protein: CAIVRGRGYGYTF.

In its sample, this clonotype was seen many times. The CDR3 spells CASSLRSTETISYEQYF. DNA for the CDR3: TGCGCCAGCAGCTTGAGGTCGACAGAGACTATCTCCTACGAGCAGTACTTC. The J gene is TRBJ2-7, the V gene TRBV5-1; D possibly uses TRBD1 or TRBD2 (5 bases each). Germline V lookup: CDR1 SGHRS, CDR2 YFSETQ. V lost 1 base, J lost 0 bases, and 17 bases lay in between. This CDR3 is 17 amino acids long.

This clonotype has only a few counts. CDR3 sequence: CASKITGELFF. The CDR3 region has the DNA TGTGCCAGCAAGATTACCGGGGAGCTGTTTTTT. The chain links TRBV6-5 to TRBJ2-2; D gene ambiguous. The germline V and J ends were trimmed by 7 bases and 5 bases, with 5 bases remaining between them. The CDR3 totals 11 residues. Germline values: CDR1 MNHEY, CDR2 SVGAGI.

This clonotype was found a few times. J is TRBJ2-7 and V is TRBV29-1, with TRBD2 identical over 9 bases. The CDR3 runs 16 residues. Germline V gene sequence: CDR1 SQVTM, CDR2 ANQGSEA. The junction had 14 bases not matched to a gene; V was cut back by 2 bases and J by 6 bases. CDR3: CSVERGLLAGVTEQYF. In DNA, the CDR3 is TGCAGCGTTGAAAGGGGGCTTTTAGCGGGGGTCACCGAGCAGTACTTC.

This clonotype was counted at least ten times. The V call is TRBV5-5, the J call TRBJ2-1, with D hard to call. The germline V gene encodes CDR1 SGHKS and CDR2 YYEKEE (reference sequence). This CDR3 has 16 amino acids. Trimming removed 2 bases at V and 4 bases at J, with 16 bases between. In DNA form, the CDR3 reads TGTGCCAGCAGCTTCACTGACACAGTGGGGTACAATGAGCAGTTCTTC. Protein: CASSFTDTVGYNEQFF.

This clonotype was seen many times. The CDR3, as DNA: TGTGCCAGCAGCTTAAAGGTCAACACCGGGGAGCTGTTTTTT. This sequence encodes CASSLKVNTGELFF. The chain recombines TRBV7-9 with TRBJ2-2, with no clear D. This CDR3 has 14 residues. CDR1 is SEHNR and CDR2 is FQNEAQ in the germline V gene (reference sequence). The ends were cut back, 2 bases at V and 2 bases at J, with 6 bases in the middle.

Many counts were recorded for this clonotype. The CDR3 DNA reads as TGTGCCAGCAGGGCCCCCCTTGATGGGGGGCGGTCTGAAGCTTTCTTT. It codes for CASRAPLDGGRSEAFF. The chain links TRBV12-3 or TRBV12-4 to TRBJ1-1, with D perhaps matching TRBD1 (6 bases). This CDR3 spans 16 amino acids. V dropped 6 bases and J dropped 6 bases, with 23 bases sitting between them.

The sample holds many counts of this clonotype. This chain links TRBV5-1 with TRBJ2-7, with D perhaps TRBD1 or TRBD2 (5 bases each). CDR3 length: 14 amino acids. With 3 bases removed from V and 2 bases from J, the gap between germline ends came to 12 bases. Germline CDR1 SGHRS, CDR2 YFSETQ. CDR3 amino acids: CASSSSGTTYEQYF. In DNA form, the CDR3 reads TGCGCCAGCAGCTCCTCGGGGACCACCTACGAGCAGTACTTC.

The chain employs TRBV5-6 and TRBJ1-6, with a weak D call TRBD1 (5 bases). CDR1 and CDR2 from the germline V gene are SGHDT and YYEEEE. Trimming removed 4 bases at V and 6 bases at J, with 11 bases between. The CDR3 spans 14 residues. CDR3 sequence reads: CASSLTDLNSPLHF. Written as DNA, the CDR3 is TGTGCCAGCAGCCTGACAGACCTTAATTCACCCCTCCACTTT.

At least ten counts were recorded for this clonotype. The chain carries TRBV19 and TRBJ1-4, with 10 bases that match TRBD1. The CDR3 covers 15 residues. Germline V gene data show CDR1 as LNHDA and CDR2 as SQIVND (reference sequence). J lost 6 bases, V lost 4 bases, and 5 bases had no gene match. The CDR3 bases are TGTGCCAGTAGTAGCCCCGGGACAGGGGATGAAAAACTGTTTTTT. Translation: CASSSPGTGDEKLFF. Filled out from reference TRBV19 and TRBJ1-4, the complete variable domain reads DGGITQSPKYLFRKEGQNVTLSCEQNLNHDAMYWYRQDPGQGLRLIYYSQIVNDFQKGDIAEGYSVSREKKESFPLTVTSAQKNPTAFYLCASSSPGTGDEKLFFGSGTQLSVL.

The J gene is TRBJ1-1, the V gene TRBV5-5, with a possible D match to TRBD1 (5 bases). This CDR3 region has 16 residues. Per germline, CDR1 SGHKS and CDR2 YYEKEE (reference sequence). Deletions cut 5 bases from V and 2 bases from J, with 19 bases between. CDR3: CASSFSGLDRNTEAFF. The CDR3 coding sequence is TGTGCCAGCAGTTTTTCGGGCCTCGACAGAAACACTGAAGCTTTCTTT.

This clonotype has at least ten counts. V usage is TRBV12-3 or TRBV12-4 and J usage is TRBJ2-1; possible D gene TRBD2, 5 bases. Trimming removed 4 bases from V and 3 bases from J, with 13 bases in between. The CDR3 is 15 amino acids. The CDR3 DNA sequence: TGTGCCAGCAGTTCCTACCAGCGGAGCTACAATGAGCAGTTCTTC. Translated: CASSSYQRSYNEQFF.